This is a list of T cell receptor beta chains from one sample in a study of cytomegalovirus exposure and HLA in healthy donors. The method was immunoSEQ multiplex PCR; TCRdb's version includes in-frame clones alone and lacks a portion of them. The sample lists over 150,000 clones; 60% to 80% were seen once. Sequenced sample: PBMCs. These receptor sequences come from a woman aged 40-49 years in good health and CMV-seropositive. Each CDR3 is given with its conserved first and last residue. Clone size is stated in some rows and not others, as once, few, many or a class when expanded.

clone_size	v_call	j_call	cdr3_aa
many	TRBV6-4	TRBJ2-2	CASSDLPQNGELFF
-	TRBV5-1	TRBJ1-6	CASSHGQEGSPLHF
-	TRBV19	TRBJ2-1	CASSIDTLGLAVYNEQFF
-	TRBV29-1	TRBJ2-5	CSVEGQGIAETQYF
few	TRBV6-5	TRBJ2-3	CASSYSGQGDTQYF
-	TRBV2	TRBJ1-1	CASSAQGTNTEAFF
-	TRBV21-1	TRBJ1-2	CASSLSRTGGLSPERYTF
-	TRBV6-5	TRBJ2-7	CASSRAGPETYEQYF
few	TRBV5-1	TRBJ2-4	CASSPGTVYNIQYF
-	TRBV5-4	TRBJ2-3	CASSLGLAGEEQYF
few	TRBV6-6	TRBJ1-2	CASSYSGQGSRGYTF
-	TRBV5-1	TRBJ1-2	CASSPSGGNYGYTF
-	TRBV6-5	TRBJ2-5	CASSYRGSQETQYF
-	TRBV18	TRBJ1-3	CASSPPGQGSGNTIYF
once	TRBV10-1	TRBJ2-1	CASSEGQGVYNEQFF
-	TRBV7-2	TRBJ2-7	CASSFPSGTSGSFYEQYF
-	TRBV7-9	TRBJ1-4	CASSRPGTGVTNEKLFF
-	TRBV20-1	TRBJ2-5	CSAFYRETQYF
few	TRBV28	TRBJ1-6	CASSPRQFFYNSPLHF
-	TRBV30	TRBJ2-1	CAWTFGLAGNNEQFF
-	TRBV7-2	TRBJ1-3	CASSLGRAGNTIYF
-	TRBV25-1	TRBJ1-4	CASSEFPGEKLFF
-	TRBV18	TRBJ2-5	CASSPLAGAGETQYF
once	TRBV5-1	TRBJ2-6	CASSLADRSSGANVLTF
-	TRBV28	TRBJ2-5	CASRFDRGPETQYF
-	TRBV27	TRBJ1-2	CASSPKGQLYGYTF
-	TRBV18	TRBJ2-7	CASSPLLPGNSYEQYF
-	TRBV14	TRBJ2-5	CASSQDGGTETQYF
-	TRBV7-2	TRBJ1-2	CASSLTNAGGEGYTF
-	TRBV4-1	TRBJ2-7	CASSQAERGGFYEQYF
-	TRBV19	TRBJ2-7	CASRVTGGEGYEQYF
once	TRBV19	TRBJ1-5	CASSIDRGQPQHF
-	TRBV19	TRBJ2-7	CASSRSRGSYEQYF
-	TRBV5-1	TRBJ1-2	CASSPGHEVNYGYTF
few	TRBV7-9	TRBJ1-5	CASSLTGDGNQPQHF
-	TRBV5-4	TRBJ1-2	CASSRSYREGYTF
-	TRBV5-4	TRBJ1-4	CASSLAVNEKLFF